This T cell receptor (beta chain) was identified during a study of neurological immune-mediated disorders. One entry per CDR3 protein results from TCRdb running MiXCR on the 5' RACE reads. The table includes tens of thousands of distinct CDR3 sequences, just over 2.5% detected once. At least ten counts were recorded for this clonotype. The J segment lost 10 bases and the V segment lost 6 bases, leaving 10 bases of the junction unmatched. Germline CDR1 reads SGHAT; CDR2 reads FQNNGV. The length of the CDR3 is 14 residues. J is TRBJ2-1 and V is TRBV11-2; 9 bases agree with TRBD1. This receptor was obtained from a woman aged 25-40 years with multiple sclerosis. Sequencing used PBMCs. CDR3 in amino acids: CASSLDRGDSEQFF. The CDR3 nucleotides are TGTGCCAGCAGTCTGGACAGGGGAGATAGCGAGCAGTTCTTC.